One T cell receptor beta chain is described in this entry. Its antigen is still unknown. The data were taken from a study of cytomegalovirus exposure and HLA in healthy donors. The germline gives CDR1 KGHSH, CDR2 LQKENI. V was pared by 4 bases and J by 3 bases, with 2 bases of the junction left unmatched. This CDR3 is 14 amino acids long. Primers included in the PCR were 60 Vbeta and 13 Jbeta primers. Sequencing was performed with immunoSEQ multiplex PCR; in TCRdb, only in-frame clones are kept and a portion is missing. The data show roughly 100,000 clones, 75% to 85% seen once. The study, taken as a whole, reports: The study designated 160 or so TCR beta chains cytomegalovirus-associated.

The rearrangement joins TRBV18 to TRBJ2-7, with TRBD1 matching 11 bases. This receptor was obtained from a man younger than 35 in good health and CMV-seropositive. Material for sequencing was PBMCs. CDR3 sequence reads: CASSLGTGGYEQYF. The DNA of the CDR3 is TGTGCCAGCTCACTAGGGACAGGGGGCTACGAGCAGTACTTC.